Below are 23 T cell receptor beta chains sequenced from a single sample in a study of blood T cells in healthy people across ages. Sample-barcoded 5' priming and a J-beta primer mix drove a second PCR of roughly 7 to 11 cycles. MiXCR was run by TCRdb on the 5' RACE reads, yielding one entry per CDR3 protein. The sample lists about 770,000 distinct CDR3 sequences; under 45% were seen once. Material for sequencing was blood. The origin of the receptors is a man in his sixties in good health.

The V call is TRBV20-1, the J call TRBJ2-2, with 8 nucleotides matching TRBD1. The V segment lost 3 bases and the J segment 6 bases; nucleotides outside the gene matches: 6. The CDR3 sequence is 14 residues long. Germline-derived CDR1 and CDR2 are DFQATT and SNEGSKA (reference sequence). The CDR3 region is CSASYDRGAGELFF. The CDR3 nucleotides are TGCAGTGCTAGTTACGACAGGGGCGCCGGGGAGCTGTTTTTT.

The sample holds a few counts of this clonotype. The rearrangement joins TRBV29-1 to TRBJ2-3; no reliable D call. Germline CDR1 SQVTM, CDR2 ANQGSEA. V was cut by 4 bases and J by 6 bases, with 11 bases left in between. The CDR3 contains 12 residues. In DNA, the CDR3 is TGCAGCGTTGTGAAGAGCAGGGATACGCAGTATTTT. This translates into CSVVKSRDTQYF.

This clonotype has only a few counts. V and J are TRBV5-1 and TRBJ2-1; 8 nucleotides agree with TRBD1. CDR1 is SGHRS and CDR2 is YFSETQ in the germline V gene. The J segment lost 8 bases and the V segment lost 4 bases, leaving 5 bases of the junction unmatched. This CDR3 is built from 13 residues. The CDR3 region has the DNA TGCGCCAGCAGCGTGGGGGACAGGCATGAGCAGTTCTTC. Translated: CASSVGDRHEQFF.

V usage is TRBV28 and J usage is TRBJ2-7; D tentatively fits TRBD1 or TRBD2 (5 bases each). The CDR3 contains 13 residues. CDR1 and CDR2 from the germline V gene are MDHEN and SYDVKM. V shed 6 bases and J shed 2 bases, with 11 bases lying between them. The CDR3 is CASSQRGPYEQYF. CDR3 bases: TGTGCCAGCAGCCAACGGGGACCCTACGAGCAGTACTTC.

CDR3 amino acids: CARGDRSTDTQYF. As DNA, the CDR3 is TGTGCCCGCGGAGACAGGAGCACAGATACGCAGTATTTT. This rearrangement joins TRBV6-5 to TRBJ2-3, with D possibly being TRBD1 (6 bases). The ends were cut back, 11 bases at V and 0 bases at J, with 12 bases in the middle. Per germline, CDR1 MNHEY and CDR2 SVGAGI. The CDR3 totals 13 residues.

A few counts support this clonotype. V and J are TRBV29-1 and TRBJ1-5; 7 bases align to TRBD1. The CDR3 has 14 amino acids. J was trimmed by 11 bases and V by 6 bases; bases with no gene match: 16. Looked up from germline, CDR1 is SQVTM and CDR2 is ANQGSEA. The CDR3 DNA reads TGCAGCGTCGTTTGGACAGGCCGGTTATCTGCCCAGCATTTT. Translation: CSVVWTGRLSAQHF.

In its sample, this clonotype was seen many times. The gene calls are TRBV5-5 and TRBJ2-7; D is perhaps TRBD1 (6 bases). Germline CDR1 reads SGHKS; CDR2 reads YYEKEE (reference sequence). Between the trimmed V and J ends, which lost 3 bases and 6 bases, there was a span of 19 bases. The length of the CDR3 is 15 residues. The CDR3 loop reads CASSSGQLLTGEQYF. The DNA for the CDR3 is TGTGCCAGCAGCTCCGGACAGCTCCTGACAGGCGAGCAGTACTTC.

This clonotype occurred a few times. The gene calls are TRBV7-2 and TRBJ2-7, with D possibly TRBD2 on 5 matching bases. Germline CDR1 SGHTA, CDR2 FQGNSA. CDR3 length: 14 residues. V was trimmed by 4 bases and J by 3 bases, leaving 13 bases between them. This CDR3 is CASSYGGSFYEQYF. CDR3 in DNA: TGTGCCAGCAGCTACGGAGGCTCCTTCTACGAGCAGTACTTC.

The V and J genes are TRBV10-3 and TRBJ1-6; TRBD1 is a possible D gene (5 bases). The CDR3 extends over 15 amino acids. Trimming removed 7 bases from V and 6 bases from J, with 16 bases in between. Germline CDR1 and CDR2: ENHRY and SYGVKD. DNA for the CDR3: TGTGCCATCAAGGACGGGACGCTGAGTAATTCACCCCTCCACTTT. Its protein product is CAIKDGTLSNSPLHF.

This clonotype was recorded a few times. The CDR3 DNA follows: TGTGCCAGCTCACGGGCGAGCGGGGGGCTGGCAGATACGCAGTATTTT. Translating it yields CASSRASGGLADTQYF. The V and J genes are TRBV18 and TRBJ2-3; 9 positions agree with TRBD2. Germline V gene data show CDR1 as KGHSH and CDR2 as LQKENI. Unmatched junction bases numbered 9, after V lost 4 bases and J lost 4 bases. CDR3 length: 16 residues.

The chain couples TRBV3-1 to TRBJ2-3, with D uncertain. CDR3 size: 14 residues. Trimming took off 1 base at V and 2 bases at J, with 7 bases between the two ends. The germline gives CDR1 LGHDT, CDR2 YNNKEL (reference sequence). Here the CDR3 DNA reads TGTGCCAGCAGCCAAGGCAGCCACACAGATACGCAGTATTTT. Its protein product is CASSQGSHTDTQYF.

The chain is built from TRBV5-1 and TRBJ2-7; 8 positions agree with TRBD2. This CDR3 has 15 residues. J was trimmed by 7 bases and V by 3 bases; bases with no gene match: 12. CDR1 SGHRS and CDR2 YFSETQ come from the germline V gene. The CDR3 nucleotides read TGCGCCAGCAGCTCAGCGGGGGCCACGTACAATGAGCAGTACTTC. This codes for CASSSAGATYNEQYF.

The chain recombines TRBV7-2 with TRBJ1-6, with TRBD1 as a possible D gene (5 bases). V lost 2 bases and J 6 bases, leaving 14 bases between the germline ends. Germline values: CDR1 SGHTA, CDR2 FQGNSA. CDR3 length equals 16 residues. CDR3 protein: CASSLTFQGGNSPLHF. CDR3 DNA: TGTGCCAGCAGCTTAACGTTCCAGGGAGGTAATTCACCCCTCCACTTT. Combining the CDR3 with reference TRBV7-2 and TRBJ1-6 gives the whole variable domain GAGVSQSPSNKVTEKGKDVELRCDPISGHTALYWYRQSLGQGLEFLIYFQGNSAPDKSGLPSDRFSAERTGGSVSTLTIQRTQQEDSAVYLCASSLTFQGGNSPLHFGNGTRLTVT.

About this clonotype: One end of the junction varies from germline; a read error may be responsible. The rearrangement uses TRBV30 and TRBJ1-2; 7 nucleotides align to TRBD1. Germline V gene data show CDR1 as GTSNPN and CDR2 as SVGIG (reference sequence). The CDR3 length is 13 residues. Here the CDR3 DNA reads TGTGCCTGGAGTGCGGACAGGAACTATGGCTGCACCTTC. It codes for CAWSADRNYGCTF.

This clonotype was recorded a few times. CDR3 nucleotides: TGTGCCAGCAGCATAGGACTAGCGGAAAAAGAGACCCAGTACTTC. Translation: CASSIGLAEKETQYF. This chain uses TRBV11-3 with TRBJ2-5; TRBD2 matches 10 bases. Germline CDR1 and CDR2: SGHNT and YENEEA. J was trimmed by 3 bases and V by 5 bases; bases with no gene match: 6. CDR3 length: 15 residues.

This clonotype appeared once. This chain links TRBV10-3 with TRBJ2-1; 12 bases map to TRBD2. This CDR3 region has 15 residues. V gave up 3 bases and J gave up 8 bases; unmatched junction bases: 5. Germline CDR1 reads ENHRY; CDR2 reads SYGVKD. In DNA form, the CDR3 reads TGTGCCATCAGTGAACGGACTAGCGGGATCTATGAGCAGTTCTTC. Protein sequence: CAISERTSGIYEQFF.

The CDR3 DNA sequence: TGTGCCAGCAGTCCCGGGACTAGCGGGGTGAGGGATACGCAGTATTTT. It encodes CASSPGTSGVRDTQYF. The chain links TRBV27 to TRBJ2-3; TRBD2 aligns across 13 bases. The CDR3 extends over 16 amino acids. V shed 5 bases and J 6 bases; nucleotides not matched to a gene: 8. Germline V gene lookup returns CDR1 MNHEY and CDR2 SMNVEV (reference sequence).

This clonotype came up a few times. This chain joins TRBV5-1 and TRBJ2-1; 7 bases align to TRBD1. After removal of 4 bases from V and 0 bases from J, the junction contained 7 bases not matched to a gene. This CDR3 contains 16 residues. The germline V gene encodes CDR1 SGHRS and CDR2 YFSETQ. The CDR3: CASSGDRASSYNEQFF. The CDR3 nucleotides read TGCGCCAGCAGCGGCGACAGGGCAAGCTCCTACAATGAGCAGTTCTTC.

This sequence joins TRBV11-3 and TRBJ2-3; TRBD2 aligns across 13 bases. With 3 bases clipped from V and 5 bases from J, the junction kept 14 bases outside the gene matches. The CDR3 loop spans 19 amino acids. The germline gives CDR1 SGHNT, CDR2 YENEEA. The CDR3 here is CASSFAHTSGGAKKDTQYF. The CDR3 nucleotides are TGTGCCAGCAGCTTCGCCCATACTAGCGGGGGGGCCAAGAAAGATACGCAGTATTTT. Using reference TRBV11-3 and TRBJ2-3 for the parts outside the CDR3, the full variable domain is EAGVVQSPRYKIIEKKQPVAFWCNPISGHNTLYWYLQNLGQGPELLIRYENEEAVDDSQLPKDRFSAERLKGVDSTLKIQPAELGDSAVYLCASSFAHTSGGAKKDTQYFGPGTRLTVL.

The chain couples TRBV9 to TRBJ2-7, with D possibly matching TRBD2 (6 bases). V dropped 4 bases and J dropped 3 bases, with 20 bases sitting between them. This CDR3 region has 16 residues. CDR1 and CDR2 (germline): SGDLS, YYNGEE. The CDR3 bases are TGTGCCAGCAGCCCTGAGGTGGGGGGAGCACACTACGAGCAGTACTTC. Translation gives CASSPEVGGAHYEQYF.

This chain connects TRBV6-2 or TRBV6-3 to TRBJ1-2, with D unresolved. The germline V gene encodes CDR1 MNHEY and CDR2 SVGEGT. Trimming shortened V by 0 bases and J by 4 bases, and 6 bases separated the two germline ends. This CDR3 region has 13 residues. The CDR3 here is CASSYSGIYGYTF. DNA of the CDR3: TGTGCCAGCAGTTACTCAGGGATCTATGGCTACACCTTC.

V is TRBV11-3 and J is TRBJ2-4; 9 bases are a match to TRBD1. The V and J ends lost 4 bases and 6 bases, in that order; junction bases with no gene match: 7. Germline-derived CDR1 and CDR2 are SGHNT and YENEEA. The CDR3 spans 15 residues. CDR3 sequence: CASSSYPGQGNIQYF. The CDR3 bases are TGTGCCAGCAGCTCCTACCCGGGACAGGGAAACATTCAGTACTTC.

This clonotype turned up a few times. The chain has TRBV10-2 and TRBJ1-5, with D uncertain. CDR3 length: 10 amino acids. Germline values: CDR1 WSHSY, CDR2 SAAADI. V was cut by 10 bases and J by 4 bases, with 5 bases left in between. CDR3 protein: CATLNQPQHF. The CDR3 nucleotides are TGCGCCACCCTAAATCAGCCCCAGCATTTT.